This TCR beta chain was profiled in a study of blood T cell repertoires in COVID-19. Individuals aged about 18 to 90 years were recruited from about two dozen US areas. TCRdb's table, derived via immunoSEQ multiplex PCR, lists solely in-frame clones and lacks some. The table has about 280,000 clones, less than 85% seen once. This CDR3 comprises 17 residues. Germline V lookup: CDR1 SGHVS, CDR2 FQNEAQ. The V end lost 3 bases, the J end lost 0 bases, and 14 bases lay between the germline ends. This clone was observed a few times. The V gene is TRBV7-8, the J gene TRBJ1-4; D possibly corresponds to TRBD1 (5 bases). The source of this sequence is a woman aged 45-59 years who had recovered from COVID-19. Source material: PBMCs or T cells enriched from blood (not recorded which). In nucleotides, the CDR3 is TGTGCCAGCAGCTTTTTCGTGACAGAGACAACTAATGAAAAACTGTTTTTT. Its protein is CASSFFVTETTNEKLFF.